These 27 T cell receptor beta chains originate from one sample sequenced in a study of shared clonotypes between healthy human individuals. Using immunoSEQ multiplex PCR, the repertoire was profiled, and TCRdb retains in-frame clones only, with some absent. The data show roughly 570,000 clones, about 98% seen once. Naive CD8 cells were CD45RO-negative, positively selected for CCR7, excluding terminally differentiated effector memory CD45RA+ cells. The sample consisted of naive CD8+ T cells sorted from blood. These receptors all stem from a man aged 25-40 years in good health.

V is TRBV25-1 and J is TRBJ1-4; D ambiguous. The CDR3 loop spans 10 amino acids. Germline V gene lookup returns CDR1 MGHDK and CDR2 SYGVNS. Trimming shortened V by 9 bases and J by 7 bases, and 6 bases separated the two germline ends. The CDR3 region has the DNA TGTGCCAGTGGAGGTGAAAAACTGTTTTTT. Translated, it gives CASGGEKLFF.

This clone was seen only once. The chain recombines TRBV7-9 with TRBJ2-7, with D perhaps matching TRBD1 (6 bases). Germline V CDR1 and CDR2: SEHNR, FQNEAQ (reference sequence). This CDR3 region has 13 residues. Trimming cost V 7 bases and J 2 bases, with 12 bases left between them. The CDR3 protein is CASNSGAPYEQYF. CDR3 DNA sequence: TGTGCCAGCAATTCAGGGGCCCCCTACGAGCAGTACTTC. Filled out from reference TRBV7-9 and TRBJ2-7, the complete variable domain reads DTGVSQNPRHKITKRGQNVTFRCDPISEHNRLYWYRQTLGQGPEFLTYFQNEAQLEKSRLLSDRFSAERPKGSFSTLEIQRTEQGDSAMYLCASNSGAPYEQYFGPGTRLTVT.

The chain joins TRBV27 to TRBJ2-7; D not resolved. V lost 4 bases and J 11 bases, leaving 12 bases between the germline ends. The CDR3 spans 11 residues. Looked up from germline, CDR1 is MNHEY and CDR2 is SMNVEV (reference sequence). The CDR3 loop is CASSSSRKKYF. The CDR3 DNA follows: TGTGCCAGCAGTTCCTCTCGCAAAAAGTACTTC.

The chain is built from TRBV4-1 and TRBJ1-2, with D possibly being TRBD1 (5 bases). The germline gives CDR1 MGHRA, CDR2 YSYEKL. V lost 1 base, J lost 2 bases, and 8 bases lay in between. CDR3 size: 14 residues. CDR3 nucleotide sequence: TGCGCCAGCAGCCAAGGGGGCCGGAACTATGGCTACACCTTC. Protein: CASSQGGRNYGYTF.

The rearrangement links TRBV7-8 to TRBJ1-1; D gene uncertain. The length of the CDR3 is 12 residues. The ends were cut back, 2 bases at V and 8 bases at J, with 9 bases in the middle. Germline V gene lookup returns CDR1 SGHVS and CDR2 FQNEAQ. The CDR3 bases are TGTGCCAGCAGCTTACTCAGCCCCGAAGCTTTCTTT. It codes for CASSLLSPEAFF.

The V and J genes are TRBV5-1 and TRBJ1-2; no firm D call. There are 18 residues in the CDR3. CDR1 and CDR2 (germline): SGHRS, YFSETQ. Trimming cost V 4 bases and J 3 bases, with 25 bases left between them. CDR3 nucleotide sequence: TGCGCCAGCAGCGCGATACGGCAGCTAGAAAAGGCGGACTATGGCTACACCTTC. It yields the protein CASSAIRQLEKADYGYTF.

The chain combines TRBV7-8 with TRBJ2-5, with 12 bases matching TRBD2. Germline V gene lookup returns CDR1 SGHVS and CDR2 FQNEAQ. V lost 4 bases to trimming and J lost 0 bases; unmatched junction nucleotides: 6. The CDR3 spans 17 residues. CDR3 in DNA: TGTGCCAGCAGCTCCGGACTAGCGGGGAGGAACCAAGAGACCCAGTACTTC. Its translation: CASSSGLAGRNQETQYF.

The chain couples TRBV6-6 to TRBJ2-7; D perhaps matches TRBD2 (5 bases). V lost 10 bases to trimming and J lost 6 bases, with 16 bases between them. This CDR3 has 12 amino acids. Germline CDR1 is MNHNY and CDR2 is SVGAGI (reference sequence). CDR3 DNA: TGTGCCACCCTCGGGGTCATGGGCGAGCAGTACTTC. Its translation: CATLGVMGEQYF.

The V gene is TRBV27, the J gene TRBJ1-5; TRBD1 matches at 7 bases. The V and J ends lost 5 bases and 7 bases, in that order; junction bases with no gene match: 11. The V gene's germline CDR1 is MNHEY and CDR2 SMNVEV (reference sequence). This CDR3 is 15 amino acids long. The CDR3 reads CASSPSPGDRQPQHF. The CDR3 DNA reads as TGTGCCAGCAGTCCTTCGCCCGGGGACAGACAGCCCCAGCATTTT.

The gene calls are TRBV27 and TRBJ2-7; D might be TRBD1 or TRBD2, each matching 6 bases. The CDR3 has 14 amino acids. CDR1 is MNHEY and CDR2 is SMNVEV in the germline V gene (reference sequence). The V end was cut by 1 base, the J end by 4 bases, with 11 bases between. CDR3 DNA sequence: TGTGCCAGCAGTTTATTGGGGGGACAATACGAGCAGTACTTC. Residues: CASSLLGGQYEQYF.

In DNA form, the CDR3 reads TGTGCCAGCAGCAAACTGGGCCTCGGCAGCACAGATACGCAGTATTTT. Amino acids: CASSKLGLGSTDTQYF. This chain joins TRBV6-6 and TRBJ2-3; D gene uncertain. The CDR3 sequence is 16 residues long. In germline, CDR1 is MNHNY, CDR2 SVGAGI (reference sequence). Trimming removed 6 bases from V and 0 bases from J, with 16 bases in between.

The J gene is TRBJ2-7, the V gene TRBV7-9, with 9 bases fitting TRBD2. CDR1 SEHNR and CDR2 FQNEAQ come from the germline V gene (reference sequence). With 6 bases clipped from V and 2 bases from J, the junction kept 8 bases outside the gene matches. CDR3 length equals 15 residues. The CDR3 sequence: CASSPASGATYEQYF. The CDR3 bases are TGTGCCAGCAGTCCCGCTAGCGGGGCTACCTACGAGCAGTACTTC.

This clone came up once. Distinct nucleotide sequences in the sample also encode this CDR3. The chain uses TRBV6-5 and TRBJ2-7; tentatively, D is TRBD2 (5 bases). CDR1 and CDR2 from the germline V gene are MNHEY and SVGAGI. This CDR3 comprises 13 residues. V shed 0 bases and J shed 3 bases, with 6 bases lying between them. In DNA form, the CDR3 reads TGTGCCAGCAGTTACTCTAGCGTCTACGAGCAGTACTTC. Protein sequence: CASSYSSVYEQYF.

The J gene is TRBJ1-5, the V gene TRBV27; no clear D gene. Germline V CDR1 and CDR2: MNHEY, SMNVEV (reference sequence). The CDR3 loop spans 14 amino acids. V was trimmed by 0 bases and J by 7 bases, leaving 10 bases between them. The DNA for the CDR3 is TGTGCCAGCAGTTTATCCCGAGCGGAGCAGCCCCAGCATTTT. This gives the protein CASSLSRAEQPQHF.

The chain joins TRBV10-3 to TRBJ2-2; tentatively, D is TRBD2 (5 bases). CDR3 size: 17 residues. V lost 3 bases, J lost 4 bases, and 18 bases lay in between. Germline CDR1 ENHRY, CDR2 SYGVKD. This CDR3 is CAISDVKKSRGTGELFF. The CDR3 DNA sequence: TGTGCCATCAGTGATGTTAAAAAGTCCCGGGGCACCGGGGAGCTGTTTTTT.

In this sample, this clone turned up once. The V and J genes are TRBV27 and TRBJ2-2; D remains ambiguous. The CDR3 has 14 amino acids. The germline V gene encodes CDR1 MNHEY and CDR2 SMNVEV (reference sequence). V shed 3 bases and J shed 2 bases, with 7 bases lying between them. DNA for the CDR3: TGTGCCAGCAGTTTTTTCCTAAACACCGGGGAGCTGTTTTTT. Its protein is CASSFFLNTGELFF.

The chain has TRBV7-9 and TRBJ2-7; perhaps TRBD2 as D (6 bases). V lost 0 bases and J lost 5, with 17 bases in between. The CDR3 runs 16 residues. Germline V lookup: CDR1 SEHNR, CDR2 FQNEAQ (reference sequence). CDR3 region: CASSLAPTGRGNEQYF. DNA of the CDR3: TGTGCCAGCAGCTTAGCGCCGACGGGACGCGGGAACGAGCAGTACTTC.

This chain connects TRBV5-1 to TRBJ2-2; tentatively, D is TRBD2 (5 bases). The germline V and J ends were trimmed by 2 bases and 0 bases, with 5 bases remaining between them. The CDR3 length is 14 residues. The germline V gene encodes CDR1 SGHRS and CDR2 YFSETQ. DNA for the CDR3: TGCGCCAGCAGCTTCGGGGCGAACACCGGGGAGCTGTTTTTT. Protein: CASSFGANTGELFF. Together with reference TRBV5-1 and TRBJ2-2, the CDR3 gives the full variable domain: KAGVTQTPRYLIKTRGQQVTLSCSPISGHRSVSWYQQTPGQGLQFLFEYFSETQRNKGNFPGRFSGRQFSNSRSEMNVSTLELGDSALYLCASSFGANTGELFFGEGSRLTVL.

The chain uses TRBV10-1 and TRBJ2-1; 11 positions match TRBD2. The CDR3 runs to 15 residues. Germline CDR1 WNHNN, CDR2 SYGVQD (reference sequence). The ends lost 1 base at V and 6 bases at J; junction bases unmatched: 2. The CDR3 sequence: CASSEFTSGGNEQFF. As DNA, the CDR3 is TGCGCCAGCAGTGAGTTTACTAGCGGGGGCAATGAGCAGTTCTTC.

This chain joins TRBV5-6 and TRBJ2-7, with 8 bases aligning to TRBD1. The CDR3 is 14 amino acids. After removal of 5 bases from V and 4 bases from J, the junction contained 8 bases not matched to a gene. Germline-derived CDR1 and CDR2 are SGHDT and YYEEEE. For the CDR3, the DNA is TGTGCCAGCAGATCTGACAGGGGAATGTACGAGCAGTACTTC. This codes for CASRSDRGMYEQYF.

The rearrangement links TRBV27 to TRBJ1-4; 10 positions match TRBD1. V lost 8 bases to trimming and J lost 4 bases; unmatched junction nucleotides: 1. CDR3 length: 13 amino acids. Germline V CDR1 and CDR2: MNHEY, SMNVEV (reference sequence). The CDR3 sequence: CASRTGGNEKLFF. In nucleotides, the CDR3 is TGTGCCAGCCGGACAGGGGGTAATGAAAAACTGTTTTTT.

The V gene is TRBV29-1, the J gene TRBJ2-7, with D tentatively TRBD1 (6 bases). The CDR3 contains 14 residues. Trimming removed 7 bases at V and 0 bases at J, with 16 bases between. In germline, CDR1 is SQVTM, CDR2 ANQGSEA. The CDR3 loop reads CSAWGRGSSYEQYF. DNA of the CDR3: TGCAGCGCCTGGGGGCGAGGAAGCTCCTACGAGCAGTACTTC.

The rearrangement uses TRBV7-2 and TRBJ2-7; 8 nucleotides agree with TRBD2. CDR3 length: 15 amino acids. Germline assignment: CDR1 SGHTA and CDR2 FQGNSA. Trimming cost V 3 bases and J 3 bases; bases outside gene matches: 7. The CDR3 spells CASSFRPSGYYEQYF. The CDR3 coding sequence is TGTGCCAGCAGCTTTAGGCCTAGCGGGTACTACGAGCAGTACTTC.

This clone was observed once. V and J are TRBV14 and TRBJ2-7; no clear D. The germline gives CDR1 SGHDN, CDR2 FVKESK. Trimming shortened V by 4 bases and J by 2 bases, and 12 bases separated the two germline ends. This CDR3 spans 14 amino acids. This chain's CDR3 is CASSPLSGTYEQYF. The CDR3, as DNA: TGTGCCAGCAGCCCACTGTCTGGGACCTACGAGCAGTACTTC. The entire variable domain, with the rest obtained from reference TRBV14 and TRBJ2-7, is as follows: EAGVTQFPSHSVIEKGQTVTLRCDPISGHDNLYWYRRVMGKEIKFLLHFVKESKQDESGMPNNRFLAERTGGTYSTLKVQPAELEDSGVYFCASSPLSGTYEQYFGPGTRLTVT.

This chain joins TRBV19 and TRBJ1-5; 10 nucleotides line up with TRBD1. The CDR3 is made up of 14 amino acids. Trimming cost V 3 bases and J 10 bases; bases outside gene matches: 6. Per the germline V gene, CDR1 is LNHDA and CDR2 is SQIVND (reference sequence). CDR3 nucleotide sequence: TGTGCCAGTAGTATCGGGACAGGGGAGGACCCCCAGCATTTT. As protein: CASSIGTGEDPQHF.

The V gene is TRBV7-8, the J gene TRBJ2-7; TRBD2 aligns across 8 bases. Per germline, CDR1 SGHVS and CDR2 FQNEAQ. The CDR3 consists of 15 residues. The junction had 6 bases not matched to a gene; V was cut back by 1 base and J by 4 bases. CDR3: CASSLGSGTLYEQYF. Written as DNA, the CDR3 is TGTGCCAGCAGCTTAGGTAGCGGGACTTTGTACGAGCAGTACTTC. The whole variable domain, filled in from reference TRBV7-8 and TRBJ2-7, reads GAGVSQSPRYKVAKRGQDVALRCDPISGHVSLFWYQQALGQGPEFLTYFQNEAQLDKSGLPSDRFFAERPEGSVSTLKIQRTQQEDSAVYLCASSLGSGTLYEQYFGPGTRLTVT.

The chain uses TRBV4-1 and TRBJ2-7; 7 bases fit TRBD1. V trimming: 0 bases; J trimming: 4 bases; junction bases outside the gene matches: 6. There are 15 residues in the CDR3. Germline V gene data show CDR1 as MGHRA and CDR2 as YSYEKL. CDR3 in DNA: TGCGCCAGCAGCCAAGAACCGGACAGGCCATACGAGCAGTACTTC. Its translation: CASSQEPDRPYEQYF.